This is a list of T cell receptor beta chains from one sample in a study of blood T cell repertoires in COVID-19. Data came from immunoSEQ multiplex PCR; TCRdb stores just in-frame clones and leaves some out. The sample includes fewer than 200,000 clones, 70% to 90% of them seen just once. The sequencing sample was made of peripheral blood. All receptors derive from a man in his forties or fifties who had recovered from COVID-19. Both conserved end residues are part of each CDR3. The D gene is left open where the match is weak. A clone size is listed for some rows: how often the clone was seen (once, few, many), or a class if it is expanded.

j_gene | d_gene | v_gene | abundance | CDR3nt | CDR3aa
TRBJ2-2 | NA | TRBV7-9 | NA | TGTGCCAGCAGCCCAATTCTCTTCGAACAGGGCGGGGAGCTGTTTTTT | CASSPILFEQGGELFF
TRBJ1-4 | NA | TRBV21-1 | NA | TGTGCCAGCAGCGGGATAAACGCGGACAGACTTAATGAGGAAACTGTTTTT | CASSGINADRLNEETVF
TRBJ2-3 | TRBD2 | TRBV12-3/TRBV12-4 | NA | TGTGCCAGCAGCCGCGGGGGTACGCAGTATTTT | CASSRGGTQYF
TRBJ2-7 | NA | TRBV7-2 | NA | TGTGCCAGCAGCACAGGACATAACCCCTACGAGCAGTACTTC | CASSTGHNPYEQYF
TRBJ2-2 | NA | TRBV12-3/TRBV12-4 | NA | TGTGCCAGCATACTCAGGGACACCGGGGAGCTGTTTTTT | CASILRDTGELFF
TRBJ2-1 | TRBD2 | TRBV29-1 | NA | TGCAGCCTCATTAAGGGACTAGCGGCGACGAGCTCCTACAATGAGCAGTTCTTC | CSLIKGLAATSSYNEQFF
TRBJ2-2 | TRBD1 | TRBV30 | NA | TGTGCCTGGAGTAAGGGGGCTAAGAACACCGGGGAGCTGTTTTTT | CAWSKGAKNTGELFF
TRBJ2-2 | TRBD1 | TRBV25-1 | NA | TGTGCCAGCAGTATATGGGACAGGGGGATCGGGGAGCTGTTTTTT | CASSIWDRGIGELFF
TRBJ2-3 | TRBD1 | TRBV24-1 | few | TGTGCCACCAGTGATTTGCCACGGTCCGGGACAGGCGGGTTGACGCAGTATTTT | CATSDLPRSGTGGLTQYF
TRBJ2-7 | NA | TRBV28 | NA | TGTGCCAGCAGTTCCTTAATACGCGCCGGGAGATCCTACGAGCAGTACTTC | CASSSLIRAGRSYEQYF
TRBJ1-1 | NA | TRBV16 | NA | TGTGCCAGCAGCCAATCTTCTGGGGGCTATGCTTTCTTT | CASSQSSGGYAFF
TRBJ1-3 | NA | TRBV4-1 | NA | TGCGCCAGCAGCCCTAGCCCGGGGGTTCTCTCTGGAAACACCATATATTTT | CASSPSPGVLSGNTIYF
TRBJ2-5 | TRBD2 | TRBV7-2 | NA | TGTGCCAGCAGGACTAGCGGGACCCAAGAGACCCAGTACTTC | CASRTSGTQETQYF
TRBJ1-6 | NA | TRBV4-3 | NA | TGCGCCAGCAGCCAAGAACCACCCGGGCAGGGAGGCTCACCCCTCCACTTT | CASSQEPPGQGGSPLHF
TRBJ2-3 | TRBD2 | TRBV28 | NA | TGTGCCAGCAGACCTAGCGGGAGGGCCCCGGATACGCAGTATTTT | CASRPSGRAPDTQYF
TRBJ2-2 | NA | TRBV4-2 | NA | TGTGCCAGCAGCCAAGACGAGGCCGGGGAGCTGTTTTTT | CASSQDEAGELFF
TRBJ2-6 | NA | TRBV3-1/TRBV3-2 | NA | TGTGCCAGCAGCCTGACACAGGCTTCCTCTGGGGCCAACGTCCTGACTTTC | CASSLTQASSGANVLTF
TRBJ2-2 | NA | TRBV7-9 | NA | TGTGCCAGCAGCGTACCGCGGGCTACCGGGGAGCTGTTTTTT | CASSVPRATGELFF
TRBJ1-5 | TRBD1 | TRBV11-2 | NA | TGTGCCAGCAGCTTGGGGACAGGGGGCAATCAGCCCCAGCATTTT | CASSLGTGGNQPQHF
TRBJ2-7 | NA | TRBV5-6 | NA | TGTGCCAGCAGCCTGCGGGGGCACAGGGAGAGGGGCGAGCAGTACTTC | CASSLRGHRERGEQYF
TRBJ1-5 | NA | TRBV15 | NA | TGTGCCACCAGCAGAGATACGGGGTTAGGGCAGCCCCAGCATTTT | CATSRDTGLGQPQHF
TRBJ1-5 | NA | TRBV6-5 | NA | TGTGCCAGCAACCCAAGGGGTTATAGCAATCAGCCCCAGCATTTT | CASNPRGYSNQPQHF
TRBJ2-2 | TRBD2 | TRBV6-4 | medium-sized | TGTGCCAGCAGTGACTCGAGCGGGGGGGCCACCGGGGAGCTGTTTTTT | CASSDSSGGATGELFF
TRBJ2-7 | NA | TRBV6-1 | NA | TGTGCCAGCAGTGACACAGGCTACGAGCAGTACTTC | CASSDTGYEQYF
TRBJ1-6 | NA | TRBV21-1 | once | TGTGCCAGCAGCAAAGAGCTCATGTCTGCTATCGATTCACCCCTCCACTTT | CASSKELMSAIDSPLHF
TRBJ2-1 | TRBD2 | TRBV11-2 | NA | TGTGCCAGCAGCTCGATAGCGGGTGGCAATGAGCAGTTCTTC | CASSSIAGGNEQFF
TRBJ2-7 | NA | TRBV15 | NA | TGTGCCACCAGCAGAGATGGAATGGGTGGGAGCGAGCAGTACTTC | CATSRDGMGGSEQYF
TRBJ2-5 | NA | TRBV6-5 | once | TGTGCCAGCAAGAGGGTATCACAAGAGACCCAGTACTTC | CASKRVSQETQYF
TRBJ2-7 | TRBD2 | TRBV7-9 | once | TGTGCCAGCAGCTACGGGGGGGCCTACGAGCAGTACTTC | CASSYGGAYEQYF
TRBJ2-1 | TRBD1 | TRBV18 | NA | TGTGCCAGCTCACTGGGACAGGACGGCGAGCAGTTCTTC | CASSLGQDGEQFF
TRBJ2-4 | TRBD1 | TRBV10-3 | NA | TGTGCCATCAGTGCCGTCCCCAGGACAGGTTCGGGCAAAAACATTCAGTACTTC | CAISAVPRTGSGKNIQYF
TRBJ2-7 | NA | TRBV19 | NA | TGTGCCAGTAGTCCCGGACAGCCTCTTGATGAGCAGTACTTC | CASSPGQPLDEQYF
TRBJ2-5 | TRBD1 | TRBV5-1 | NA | TGCGCCAGCAGCAAGGGGGCGTCCCAAGAGACCCAGTACTTC | CASSKGASQETQYF
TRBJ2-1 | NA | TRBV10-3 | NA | TGTGCCACCATAGGCCTAGCAACCTCCTACAATGAGCAGTTCTTC | CATIGLATSYNEQFF
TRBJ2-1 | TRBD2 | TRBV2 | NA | TGTGCCAGCAGGCCACCGGGACTAGCGGAGTACAATGAGCAGTTCTTC | CASRPPGLAEYNEQFF
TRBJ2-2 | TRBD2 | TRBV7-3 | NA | TGTGCCAGCAGCTTAGCGGGAGGGCCGCGGGAGCTGTTTTTT | CASSLAGGPRELFF